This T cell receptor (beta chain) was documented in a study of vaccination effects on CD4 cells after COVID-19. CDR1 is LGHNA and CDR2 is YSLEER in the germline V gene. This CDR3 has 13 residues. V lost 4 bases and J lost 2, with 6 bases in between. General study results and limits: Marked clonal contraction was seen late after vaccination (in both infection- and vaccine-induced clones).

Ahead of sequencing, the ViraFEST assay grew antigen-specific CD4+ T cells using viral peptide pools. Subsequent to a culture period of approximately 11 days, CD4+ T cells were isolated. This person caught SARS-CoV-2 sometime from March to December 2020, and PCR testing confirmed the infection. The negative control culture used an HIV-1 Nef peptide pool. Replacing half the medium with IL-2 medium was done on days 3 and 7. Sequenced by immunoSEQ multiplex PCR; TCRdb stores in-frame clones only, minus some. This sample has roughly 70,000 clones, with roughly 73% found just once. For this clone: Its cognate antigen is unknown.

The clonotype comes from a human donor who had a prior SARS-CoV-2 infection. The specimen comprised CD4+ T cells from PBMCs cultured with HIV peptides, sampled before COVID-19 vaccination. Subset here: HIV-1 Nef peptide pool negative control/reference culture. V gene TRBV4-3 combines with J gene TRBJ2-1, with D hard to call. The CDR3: CASSPEAYNEQFF. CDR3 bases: TGCGCCAGCAGCCCCGAAGCCTACAATGAGCAGTTCTTC.